The following is a TCR beta chain sequence with its context. This clonotype was recorded many times. Its recognized antigen is unknown. Base qualities are not recorded, but no much larger clone differs from it by a single base. The data were obtained in a study of Graves' ophthalmopathy and Graves' hyperthyroidism (dated by TCRdb to the late 2010s). Broadly, across the study: Peripheral blood was collected at initial diagnosis, prior to any treatment. An independent validation cohort was composed of some 18 hyperthyroidism patients and around 16 patients who later progressed from hyperthyroidism to ophthalmopathy. Following sampling, methimazole starting at 30 mg daily was administered to hyperthyroidism patients, and high-dose intravenous methylprednisolone was administered to ophthalmopathy patients. The study used signatures of the TCR beta repertoire to tell Graves' ophthalmopathy apart from Graves' hyperthyroidism and to predict which patients would progress to ophthalmopathy. To explore V-J signatures that separate ophthalmopathy from hyperthyroidism, a discovery set of about a hundred patients was enrolled, consisting of roughly 45 with ophthalmopathy and under 65 with stable hyperthyroidism. In total, 135 blood samples were TCR-sequenced: around 42 ophthalmopathy, roughly 80 hyperthyroidism and roughly 17 hyperthyroidism-to-ophthalmopathy patients. In roughly 6 hyperthyroidism patients, T-cell repertoires of thyroid tissue and blood were compared. Summary of the overall study and its limitations: In validation, the model predicted ophthalmopathy progression with less than 71% sensitivity and around 72% specificity; about a dozen predicted patients were CT-confirmed with GO in a median of about 6.1 months. In cross-validation, the 13-signature model distinguished ophthalmopathy from stable hyperthyroidism with 85% to 90% sensitivity and roughly 81% specificity, and in the test set the corresponding values were 80% and 75%. Among expanded thyroid clonotypes with frequency above 0.001, most also showed up in blood, which suggests that blood repertoires may reflect the thyroid immune response. No statistical method was used to predetermine the sample size, and group allocation was not hidden from the investigators.

For repertoire sequencing, TCR beta CDR3 regions were amplified from RNA transcripts. HTBI primers and the Qiagen OneStep RT-PCR kit were used in a first-round RT-PCR, which was followed by a second-round multiplex PCR, size selection and purification. Libraries were sequenced paired-end with 100 bp reads on an Illumina HiSeq2000. On the study's bioinformatics: SOAPnuke was used to process the reads, throwing out any read that had adapters, had uncalled bases, had a mean Phred below 15, or lacked an exact constant-primer or identifier match. COPE v1.2.5 was used to merge the high-quality paired reads. Each unique nucleotide sequence was treated as a clonotype, and MiTCR v1.1 was used to align the clonotypes to the IMGT TRB V, D and J references. The analysis was limited to V-J combinations with a frequency above 0.0001, which together covered 98% to 99.2% of repertoires. For each V-J combination, a TCR clonal expansion and chaos score was defined as F50 clonal expansion divided by the chaos observed in the TCRdist matrix. Welch's t-statistics and random forest were used to reduce features to about a dozen V-J combinations, which were fed into a naive Bayes classifier. The Morisita-Horn index was used to measure how similar the thyroid and blood repertoires were. TCRdb reanalyzed the raw reads on its own, using fastp at Q25 for trimming and MiXCR for clone calling, and kept in-frame beta chains. Every CDR3 protein is listed once, alongside the most common genes and DNA of its rows. The V and J calls and clone size are TCRdb's, not the authors'. Within this sample are hundreds of thousands of distinct CDR3 sequences, with under 50% of them counted one time only. The biggest ten clones account for 3% to 4% of the sample.

The ophthalmopathy patients had moderately to severely active disease, with a Clinical Activity Score of 3 or higher, a NOSPECS grade of 4 or higher, and a disease duration of less than 3 months. Patients were excluded if they had other autoimmune diseases, uncontrolled infections, pregnancy or lactation. Clinical symptoms, serum thyroxine, TRAb, thyroid ultrasound and orbital computed tomography were used for diagnosis. Using Ficoll-Paque density gradient centrifugation, PBMCs were isolated from about 9.2 ml of fresh peripheral blood. Total RNA was extracted using Trizol reagent, and RNA quality was checked on an Agilent 2100 Bioanalyzer. The receptor was derived from an adult man with Graves' ophthalmopathy. Sequences were obtained from peripheral blood.

The sequence in DNA is TGTGCCATCAGTGAAAGGACAGGGGGCATGGTTGGGAGTCAGCCCCAGCATTTT. Translated, it gives CAISERTGGMVGSQPQHF. Recombination joined TRBV10-3 with TRBJ1-5; TRBD1 lines up with 11 middle nucleotides. According to the germline V gene, CDR1 reads ENHRY and CDR2 reads SYGVKD. The CDR3 contains 18 residues, cysteine and phenylalanine counted. Only the CDR3 region is kept as DNA, spanning 54 bases read in frame from base 1. Germline trimming: 3 bases from V, 6 bases from J; junction bases outside gene matches: 13.